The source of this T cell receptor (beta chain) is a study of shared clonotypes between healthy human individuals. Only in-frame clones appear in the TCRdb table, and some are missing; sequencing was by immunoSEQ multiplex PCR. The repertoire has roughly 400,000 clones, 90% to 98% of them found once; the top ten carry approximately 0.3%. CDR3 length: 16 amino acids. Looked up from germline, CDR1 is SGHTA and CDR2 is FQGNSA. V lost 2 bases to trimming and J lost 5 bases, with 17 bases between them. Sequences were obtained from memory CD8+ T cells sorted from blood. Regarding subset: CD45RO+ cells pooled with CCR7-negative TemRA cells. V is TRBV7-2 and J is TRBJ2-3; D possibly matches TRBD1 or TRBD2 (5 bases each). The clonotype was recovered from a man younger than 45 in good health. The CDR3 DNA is TGTGCCAGCAGCTTATACTTTCAGGGTGGGGGAGATACGCAGTATTTT. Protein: CASSLYFQGGGDTQYF.